The 2 T cell receptor beta chains below were found in one sample sequenced in a study of PD-1 blockade in classical Hodgkin lymphoma. Indicated time point: newly diagnosed, previously untreated cHL patient sample. Investigators obtained CD8+ T cells from thawed PBMCs by magnetic negative selection. Clones were read by immunoSEQ multiplex PCR, and TCRdb kept only the in-frame ones, dropping some. The sample yields some 5,000 clones, roughly nine tenths seen once. The source material was CD8+ T cells from blood. Receptor source: a human donor with classical Hodgkin lymphoma.

The chain links TRBV30 to TRBJ2-1, with D unresolved. Germline CDR1 reads GTSNPN; CDR2 reads SVGIG (reference sequence). CDR3 size: 11 residues. V was cut by 5 bases and J by 1 base, with 3 bases left in between. This chain's CDR3 is CAWGSYNEQFF. As DNA, the CDR3 is TGTGCCTGGGGATCCTACAATGAGCAGTTCTTC.

The chain has TRBV28 and TRBJ2-1; 8 nucleotides align to TRBD2. Germline assignment: CDR1 MDHEN and CDR2 SYDVKM. CDR3 length: 15 amino acids. Trimming cost V 4 bases and J 5 bases; bases outside gene matches: 7. This CDR3 is CASSSQRELNNEQFF. The CDR3 nucleotides read TGTGCCAGCAGTTCCCAGCGGGAGCTAAACAATGAGCAGTTCTTC.